Presented here are 23 T cell receptor beta chains from one specimen sequenced in a study of blood T cells in healthy people across ages. A second about 6 to 12 cycle PCR used barcoded and J-beta primers. TCRdb fed the 5' RACE reads into MiXCR, producing one record per CDR3 protein. Seen here are 540,000 or so distinct CDR3 sequences, under 30% observed once, and the top ten hold around 10%. This sample also belongs to another study, concerning T cells of mothers and their children.

The sample taken for sequencing was blood. These receptors originate from a boy between 10 and 17 years old in good health.

This clonotype was found a few times. The chain has TRBV24-1 and TRBJ2-1, with TRBD1 identical over 10 bases. The germline V gene has CDR1 KGHDR and CDR2 SFDVKD. The length of the CDR3 is 17 residues. V was clipped by 6 bases and J by 7 bases; unmatched bases: 14. This CDR3 reads CATSIGGDRGLVNEQFF. CDR3 DNA: TGTGCCACCAGTATTGGAGGGGACAGGGGATTGGTAAATGAGCAGTTCTTC.

This clonotype was counted only a few times. The chain uses TRBV12-3 or TRBV12-4 and TRBJ1-3; the D is unclear. There are 15 residues in the CDR3. V gave up 3 bases and J gave up 4 bases, with 13 bases separating them. The CDR3 nucleotides read TGTGCCAGCAGTTTTTATAGCGGCTCCGGAAACACCATATATTTT. This gives the protein CASSFYSGSGNTIYF.

This chain uses TRBV7-9 with TRBJ2-3, with TRBD1 matching over 7 bases. The CDR3 totals 13 residues. V was pared by 3 bases and J by 4 bases, with 1 base of the junction left unmatched. Looked up from germline, CDR1 is SEHNR and CDR2 is FQNEAQ (reference sequence). The CDR3 is CASSFQGADTQYF. CDR3 in DNA: TGTGCCAGCAGCTTCCAGGGGGCAGATACGCAGTATTTT.

This clonotype was observed a few times. The chain couples TRBV20-1 to TRBJ2-7; D may match TRBD1 or TRBD2 (5 bases each). CDR3 length: 16 residues. CDR1 and CDR2 from the germline V gene are DFQATT and SNEGSKA (reference sequence). Trimming removed 6 bases from V and 4 bases from J, with 25 bases in between. CDR3 amino acids: CSARPPHGALVYEQYF. In DNA, the CDR3 is TGCAGTGCGAGACCCCCGCACGGGGCGCTTGTGTACGAGCAGTACTTC.

Here the CDR3 reads CASSLRTGGEATQYF. In DNA form, the CDR3 reads TGCGCCAGCAGCTTGAGAACAGGTGGCGAAGCTACGCAGTATTTT. The chain uses TRBV5-1 and TRBJ2-3; TRBD1 might be the D (5 bases). Germline V CDR1 and CDR2: SGHRS, YFSETQ. The CDR3 totals 15 residues. Deletions cut 1 base from V and 8 bases from J, with 17 bases between.

This clonotype was detected once. The CDR3 loop is CASSSTRARDNEQFF. The CDR3 nucleotides are TGTGCCAGCAGTTCGACTAGGGCGCGGGACAATGAGCAGTTCTTC. This rearrangement joins TRBV28 to TRBJ2-1; a weak D match, TRBD2 (6 bases). Germline V CDR1 and CDR2: MDHEN, SYDVKM. The CDR3 spans 15 residues. The V end was cut by 4 bases, the J end by 5 bases, with 15 bases between.

V is TRBV5-1 and J is TRBJ1-2; D unresolved. The CDR3 is made up of 13 amino acids. Germline V gives CDR1 SGHRS, CDR2 YFSETQ. Trimming took 2 bases from V and 6 from J, leaving 11 bases between them. The CDR3 sequence is CASSFLEADGYTF. The DNA of the CDR3 is TGCGCCAGCAGCTTCCTTGAGGCTGATGGCTACACCTTC. The full variable domain, rest sourced from reference TRBV5-1 and TRBJ1-2, is KAGVTQTPRYLIKTRGQQVTLSCSPISGHRSVSWYQQTPGQGLQFLFEYFSETQRNKGNFPGRFSGRQFSNSRSEMNVSTLELGDSALYLCASSFLEADGYTFGSGTRLTVV.

This chain uses TRBV7-8 with TRBJ2-5; 11 positions match TRBD2. The J call is doubtful: the DNA matches TRBJ2-1 better. The CDR3 covers 15 residues. CDR1 and CDR2 (germline): SGHVS, FQNEAQ. The CDR3 loop is CASSDSGRAIDEQFF. DNA of the CDR3: TGTGCCAGCAGCGATAGCGGGAGGGCTATCGATGAGCAGTTCTTC.

The chain employs TRBV20-1 and TRBJ2-1; tentative D call: TRBD1 (6 bases). Trimming removed 3 bases at V and 5 bases at J, with 11 bases between. The V gene's germline CDR1 is DFQATT and CDR2 SNEGSKA (reference sequence). The length of the CDR3 is 13 residues. Written as DNA, the CDR3 is TGCAGTGCTAGGGGGGCTGGCCACAATGAGCAGTTCTTC. This codes for CSARGAGHNEQFF.

J is TRBJ1-1 and V is TRBV28, with D possibly TRBD1 on 5 matching bases. The V and J ends lost 2 bases and 8 bases respectively, with 18 bases between them. Germline CDR1 MDHEN, CDR2 SYDVKM. The CDR3 totals 15 residues. CDR3 loop: CASSLPSTGPYEAFF. CDR3 nucleotides: TGTGCCAGCAGTTTACCCTCAACAGGTCCTTACGAAGCTTTCTTT.

The chain couples TRBV29-1 to TRBJ2-7; D unresolved. CDR3 size: 14 residues. Trimming shortened V by 6 bases and J by 0 bases, and 15 bases separated the two germline ends. The V gene's germline CDR1 is SQVTM and CDR2 ANQGSEA. The CDR3 sequence: CSVWTDAFSYEQYF. CDR3 nucleotide sequence: TGCAGCGTCTGGACGGACGCTTTCTCCTACGAGCAGTACTTC.

This clonotype was detected a few times. CDR3 protein: CASSWTGRGEKLFF. Here the CDR3 DNA reads TGTGCCAGCAGCTGGACGGGCAGGGGTGAAAAACTGTTTTTT. This rearrangement joins TRBV7-9 to TRBJ1-4, with D possibly matching TRBD1 (6 bases). Germline V lookup: CDR1 SEHNR, CDR2 FQNEAQ (reference sequence). CDR3 length: 14 amino acids. V was shortened by 4 bases and J by 7 bases, with 13 bases between the two germline ends.

The chain is built from TRBV3-1 and TRBJ1-5; TRBD1 matches 9 bases. V was pared by 1 base and J by 3 bases, with 1 base of the junction left unmatched. The CDR3 totals 15 residues. CDR1 and CDR2 (germline): LGHDT, YNNKEL (reference sequence). CDR3 sequence (DNA): TGTGCCAGCAGCCAAGGGACAGGGGCCAATCAGCCCCAGCATTTT. This translates into CASSQGTGANQPQHF.

The chain recombines TRBV20-1 with TRBJ2-1, with D perhaps TRBD2 (6 bases). CDR1 DFQATT and CDR2 SNEGSKA come from the germline V gene (reference sequence). V lost 0 bases and J lost 0, with 9 bases in between. The CDR3 consists of 15 residues. The CDR3 here is CSARDGRVSYNEQFF. CDR3 coding DNA: TGCAGTGCTAGAGACGGGAGAGTCTCCTACAATGAGCAGTTCTTC.

Notes on this clonotype: The junction differs from germline at one of its ends, possibly a read error. The CDR3: CASKLPGASNPEAFF. CDR3 in DNA: TGTGCCAGCAAGCTACCAGGGGCCTCGAACCCTGAAGCTTTCTTT. The rearrangement joins TRBV6-5 to TRBJ1-1; D perhaps matches TRBD1 (6 bases). The CDR3 totals 15 residues. The V gene's germline CDR1 is MNHEY and CDR2 SVGAGI.

The chain recombines TRBV12-3 or TRBV12-4 with TRBJ2-1, with D maybe TRBD2 (5 bases). Trimming removed 8 bases at V and 0 bases at J, with 11 bases between. This CDR3 spans 14 amino acids. CDR3 sequence reads: CASVASSSYNEQFF. CDR3 sequence (DNA): TGTGCCAGCGTAGCGTCCAGCTCCTACAATGAGCAGTTCTTC.

This clonotype was detected a few times. The chain couples TRBV3-1 to TRBJ2-7; possible D gene TRBD2, 5 bases. Trimming took off 4 bases at V and 2 bases at J, with 6 bases between the two ends. Germline V gene sequence: CDR1 LGHDT, CDR2 YNNKEL (reference sequence). The CDR3 is 12 amino acids. The CDR3 loop is CASSRSAYEQYF. The DNA for the CDR3 is TGTGCCAGCAGCCGTAGCGCCTACGAGCAGTACTTC.

The chain is built from TRBV28 and TRBJ2-1, with TRBD2 matching 9 bases. J gave up 0 bases and V 2 bases, and 8 bases lay outside the gene matches. The CDR3 is 18 amino acids. From germline, CDR1 is MDHEN and CDR2 SYDVKM. The CDR3 is CASSLGSRRGGSYNEQFF. The CDR3 DNA reads as TGTGCCAGCAGTTTAGGTAGTCGGCGGGGGGGCTCCTACAATGAGCAGTTCTTC.

The CDR3 protein is CATSDPGAPDMNTQYF. CDR3 DNA sequence: TGTGCCACCAGTGACCCCGGGGCACCCGATATGAATACGCAGTATTTT. The V gene is TRBV24-1, the J gene TRBJ2-3; either TRBD1 or TRBD2 may supply D (5 bases each). The CDR3 spans 16 residues. The germline V gene has CDR1 KGHDR and CDR2 SFDVKD. Trimming shortened V by 4 bases and J by 7 bases, and 20 bases separated the two germline ends.

This clonotype was observed a handful of times. This sequence joins TRBV20-1 and TRBJ2-1; 14 positions match TRBD2. With 2 bases clipped from V and 8 bases from J, the junction kept 8 bases outside the gene matches. This CDR3 spans 16 amino acids. Per the germline V gene, CDR1 is DFQATT and CDR2 is SNEGSKA (reference sequence). This CDR3 reads CSARRLAGGGLDEQFF. Written as DNA, the CDR3 is TGCAGTGCTAGAAGACTAGCGGGAGGGGGTTTGGATGAGCAGTTCTTC.

There are a few counts of this clonotype. The chain carries TRBV20-1 and TRBJ2-5; D gene unclear. Looked up from germline, CDR1 is DFQATT and CDR2 is SNEGSKA (reference sequence). Trimming left V 4 bases short and J 0 bases short, with 12 bases between. The CDR3 is 14 residues long. Here the CDR3 DNA reads TGCAGTGCTACGGACGGAAGGTACCAAGAGACCCAGTACTTC. This translates into CSATDGRYQETQYF.

This clonotype has a count of ten or more. The J gene is TRBJ2-1, the V gene TRBV20-1, with TRBD2 identical over 9 bases. This CDR3 is 14 amino acids long. Germline lookup yields CDR1 DFQATT and CDR2 SNEGSKA (reference sequence). With V trimmed by 1 base and J by 12 bases, 10 bases remained unmatched. CDR3 protein: CSARGTSDWGGQFF. CDR3 coding DNA: TGCAGTGCTAGAGGGACTAGCGACTGGGGCGGGCAGTTCTTC.

This clonotype was counted at least ten times. The V and J genes are TRBV29-1 and TRBJ1-4; no clear D. Trimming took off 5 bases at V and 6 bases at J, with 7 bases between the two ends. Germline V gene data show CDR1 as SQVTM and CDR2 as ANQGSEA. This CDR3 is 11 amino acids long. CDR3 loop: CSVRIDEKLFF. The CDR3 coding sequence is TGCAGCGTTCGGATCGATGAAAAACTGTTTTTT.